The 25 T cell receptor beta chains presented below share a single source sample, sequenced in a study of cytomegalovirus exposure and HLA in healthy donors. With 60 Vbeta and 13 Jbeta primers, the PCR was carried out. Produced via immunoSEQ multiplex PCR; TCRdb's table is partial and in-frame only. The sample has under 200,000 clones; over 70% are singletons. Sequenced input: PBMCs. Receptor source: a woman in her 50s in good health and CMV-seropositive.

This chain joins TRBV4-3 and TRBJ1-1; a weak D match, TRBD1 (5 bases). Between the trimmed V and J ends, which lost 0 bases and 0 bases, there was a span of 14 bases. Germline V CDR1 and CDR2: LGHNA, YSLEER. The CDR3 has 17 residues. In nucleotides, the CDR3 is TGCGCCAGCAGCCAAGAAATGGGGGGACGGTTGAACACTGAAGCTTTCTTT. Its protein product is CASSQEMGGRLNTEAFF.

The chain carries TRBV19 and TRBJ1-5, with 7 bases fitting TRBD1. V was pared by 4 bases and J by 10 bases, with 10 bases of the junction left unmatched. The CDR3 length is 14 residues. Germline CDR1 is LNHDA and CDR2 is SQIVND (reference sequence). CDR3 coding DNA: TGTGCCAGTAGTACCCGACAGGGAAAGCCCCCCCAGCATTTT. It yields the protein CASSTRQGKPPQHF.

In this sample, this clone turned up once. The CDR3 sequence is CASSFLDRGHEQYF. Written as DNA, the CDR3 is TGTGCCAGCAGTTTCTTGGACAGGGGCCACGAGCAGTACTTC. V gene TRBV28 combines with J gene TRBJ2-7; TRBD1 aligns across 9 bases. The germline gives CDR1 MDHEN, CDR2 SYDVKM. The CDR3 totals 14 residues. Unmatched junction bases numbered 5, after V lost 3 bases and J lost 5 bases.

This clone was detected only once. The chain recombines TRBV4-3 with TRBJ1-2; TRBD1 matches 7 bases. The V segment lost 0 bases and the J segment 7 bases; nucleotides outside the gene matches: 14. This CDR3 contains 17 residues. CDR1 LGHNA and CDR2 YSLEER come from the germline V gene. The CDR3 DNA sequence: TGCGCCAGCAGCCAAGATCCCGGGGACGACAGGGACGGTGGCTACACCTTC. It translates to CASSQDPGDDRDGGYTF.

There are a few counts of this clone. V gene TRBV15 combines with J gene TRBJ1-5; no firm D call. V was trimmed by 0 bases and J by 3 bases, leaving 6 bases between them. CDR1 and CDR2 from the germline V gene are LNHNV and YYDKDF (reference sequence). This CDR3 is 14 amino acids long. CDR3 in amino acids: CATSRDAINQPQHF. For the CDR3, the DNA is TGTGCCACCAGCAGAGATGCGATCAATCAGCCCCAGCATTTT.

The genes are TRBV28 and TRBJ1-2; unclear D gene. This CDR3 contains 13 residues. Germline values: CDR1 MDHEN, CDR2 SYDVKM. The V end was cut by 4 bases, the J end by 8 bases, with 14 bases between. CDR3 sequence reads: CASSSRFRRGYTF. The CDR3 DNA follows: TGTGCCAGCAGTTCCAGGTTTCGAAGGGGCTACACCTTC.

The chain is built from TRBV4-3 and TRBJ1-2; 10 bases match TRBD1. Trimming removed 0 bases from V and 3 bases from J; junction bases left unmatched: 7. CDR1 is LGHNA and CDR2 is YSLEER in the germline V gene. CDR3 length: 17 amino acids. The CDR3 coding sequence is TGCGCCAGCAGCCAAGATCCCCGACAGGGGGCTTACTATGGCTACACCTTC. It translates to CASSQDPRQGAYYGYTF.

The rearrangement uses TRBV19 and TRBJ1-3; D perhaps matches TRBD1 (5 bases). This CDR3 has 16 amino acids. Per the germline V gene, CDR1 is LNHDA and CDR2 is SQIVND (reference sequence). V was cut by 3 bases and J by 3 bases, with 15 bases left in between. Here the CDR3 reads CASSMGRGWDGNTIYF. Written as DNA, the CDR3 is TGTGCCAGTAGTATGGGGAGGGGCTGGGATGGAAACACCATATATTTT.

By its share, this clone is medium-sized. The chain has TRBV6-5 and TRBJ1-5; 7 nucleotides line up with TRBD1. Germline V gene sequence: CDR1 MNHEY, CDR2 SVGAGI. The CDR3 sequence is 15 residues long. The V segment lost 6 bases and the J segment 0 bases; nucleotides outside the gene matches: 5. The CDR3 sequence: CASRPTGNSNQPQHF. CDR3 in DNA: TGTGCCAGCAGGCCGACAGGGAATAGCAATCAGCCCCAGCATTTT.

This clone was detected only a few times. V usage is TRBV6-5 and J usage is TRBJ1-2; D not certain. V was clipped by 1 base and J by 2 bases, with 11 bases between them. Germline-derived CDR1 and CDR2 are MNHEY and SVGAGI. CDR3 length equals 15 residues. The CDR3 region is CASSYFYPPNYGYTF. Written as DNA, the CDR3 is TGTGCCAGCAGTTACTTTTATCCCCCGAACTATGGCTACACCTTC.

The rearrangement links TRBV2 to TRBJ1-2; D perhaps matches TRBD1 (5 bases). Germline CDR1 SNHLY, CDR2 FYNNEI. Between the trimmed V and J ends, which lost 4 bases and 3 bases, there was a span of 12 bases. CDR3 size: 14 residues. The CDR3 DNA sequence: TGTGCCAGCAGTGTGGGGGGGAGGTACTATGGCTACACCTTC. Protein product: CASSVGGRYYGYTF.

There are a few counts of this clone. This rearrangement joins TRBV19 to TRBJ2-1; weak D call: TRBD2 (5 bases). Germline V gene sequence: CDR1 LNHDA, CDR2 SQIVND (reference sequence). CDR3 length equals 14 residues. V gave up 6 bases and J gave up 4 bases, with 13 bases separating them. DNA of the CDR3: TGTGCCAGTAGGCCAAGGACTCTTTACAATGAGCAGTTCTTC. It codes for CASRPRTLYNEQFF.

The V gene is TRBV15, the J gene TRBJ2-1, with 11 bases that match TRBD2. There are 16 residues in the CDR3. CDR1 is LNHNV, CDR2 YYDKDF, per germline (reference sequence). J gave up 10 bases and V 1 base, and 9 bases lay outside the gene matches. The CDR3 sequence: CATSRVGLAGGKEQFF. The CDR3 nucleotides read TGTGCCACCAGCAGAGTAGGGCTAGCGGGAGGTAAGGAGCAGTTCTTC.

Here the CDR3 reads CASKRGSNTEAFF. The CDR3 coding sequence is TGTGCCAGCAAGAGGGGGTCGAATACTGAAGCTTTCTTT. The V gene is TRBV6-5, the J gene TRBJ1-1; tentative D call: TRBD1 (6 bases). CDR3 length: 13 residues. Trimming shortened V by 7 bases and J by 5 bases, and 14 bases separated the two germline ends. Per germline, CDR1 MNHEY and CDR2 SVGAGI.

This chain connects TRBV7-2 to TRBJ2-1; a weak D match, TRBD2 (6 bases). Germline CDR1 is SGHTA and CDR2 is FQGNSA. The germline V and J ends were trimmed by 4 bases and 5 bases, with 15 bases remaining between them. This CDR3 comprises 15 residues. CDR3 bases: TGTGCCAGCAGCTATTCCGGGGGTGCGGACAATGAGCAGTTCTTC. This encodes CASSYSGGADNEQFF.

Worth noting for this clone: This same CDR3 is encoded by further DNA sequences in the sample. The chain carries TRBV7-2 and TRBJ2-1; D might be TRBD1 (6 bases). Germline CDR1 reads SGHTA; CDR2 reads FQGNSA. The ends were cut back, 1 base at V and 4 bases at J, with 11 bases in the middle. The CDR3 consists of 15 residues. CDR3 bases: TGTGCCAGCAGCTTAGGGCAGGGGAGTTACAATGAGCAGTTCTTC. As protein: CASSLGQGSYNEQFF.

This sequence joins TRBV2 and TRBJ2-7, with 9 nucleotides matching TRBD1. CDR3 length equals 14 residues. Per germline, CDR1 SNHLY and CDR2 FYNNEI. V shed 4 bases and J 1 base; nucleotides not matched to a gene: 2. The CDR3 region has the DNA TGTGCCAGCAGTGTGGGGACAGGGTCCTACGAGCAGTACTTC. Protein sequence: CASSVGTGSYEQYF.

This clone came up once. V is TRBV28 and J is TRBJ2-5; 8 nucleotides line up with TRBD2. V lost 4 bases and J lost 5; bases outside the gene matches: 6. Per the germline V gene, CDR1 is MDHEN and CDR2 is SYDVKM. The CDR3 extends over 14 amino acids. This CDR3 is CASSYTSGWETQYF. The CDR3 DNA sequence: TGTGCCAGCAGTTATACTAGCGGTTGGGAGACCCAGTACTTC.

Here the CDR3 reads CASGLVPGAGAGNTIYF. CDR3 coding DNA: TGTGCTAGTGGTTTGGTACCCGGGGCAGGGGCTGGAAACACCATATATTTT. This rearrangement joins TRBV12-5 to TRBJ1-3, with D possibly TRBD1 on 6 matching bases. The CDR3 consists of 17 residues. V shed 0 bases and J shed 2 bases, with 14 bases lying between them. Germline V gene sequence: CDR1 LGHNT, CDR2 FRNRAP. Full variable domain (remainder filled in from reference TRBV12-5 and TRBJ1-3): DARVTQTPRHKVTEMGQEVTMRCQPILGHNTVFWYRQTMMQGLELLAYFRNRAPLDDSGMPKDRFSAEMPDATLATLKIQPSEPRDSAVYFCASGLVPGAGAGNTIYFGEGSWLTVV.

The V call is TRBV30, the J call TRBJ2-7; D unclear. The CDR3 sequence is 13 residues long. The V gene's germline CDR1 is GTSNPN and CDR2 SVGIG (reference sequence). Between the trimmed V and J ends, which lost 0 bases and 2 bases, there was a span of 8 bases. This CDR3 is CAWSVKSTYEQYF. CDR3 DNA: TGTGCCTGGAGTGTAAAATCCACCTACGAGCAGTACTTC.

The chain combines TRBV19 with TRBJ2-4, with 10 bases that match TRBD1. Germline-derived CDR1 and CDR2 are LNHDA and SQIVND (reference sequence). CDR3 length equals 13 residues. V was clipped by 9 bases and J by 8 bases; unmatched bases: 7. CDR3 in DNA: TGTGCCAGCCGAGACAGGGGGCAACACATTCAGTACTTC. Encoded protein: CASRDRGQHIQYF.

V gene TRBV7-3 combines with J gene TRBJ2-7; 10 nucleotides align to TRBD2. Germline V lookup: CDR1 SGHTA, CDR2 FQGTGA. Trimming cost V 1 base and J 3 bases; bases outside gene matches: 6. This CDR3 contains 16 residues. The CDR3 sequence: CASSLSAASGSYEQYF. In DNA form, the CDR3 reads TGTGCCAGCAGCTTAAGTGCGGCTAGCGGGAGCTACGAGCAGTACTTC.

The rearrangement links TRBV9 to TRBJ2-1; D remains unclear. The CDR3 loop spans 14 amino acids. The germline V and J ends were trimmed by 0 bases and 9 bases, with 13 bases remaining between them. Germline values: CDR1 SGDLS, CDR2 YYNGEE. DNA of the CDR3: TGTGCCAGCAGCGTAGGTTCCATAGAGGTTGAGCAGTTCTTC. It yields the protein CASSVGSIEVEQFF.

This chain links TRBV10-3 with TRBJ1-4; D perhaps matches TRBD1 (5 bases). Looked up from germline, CDR1 is ENHRY and CDR2 is SYGVKD. This CDR3 is 12 amino acids long. V lost 11 bases and J 2 bases, leaving 9 bases between the germline ends. CDR3 loop: CAVAGTNEKLFF. The DNA of the CDR3 is TGTGCCGTCGCAGGGACTAATGAAAAACTGTTTTTT.

The chain uses TRBV4-1 and TRBJ2-1; 16 bases are a match to TRBD2. V was clipped by 4 bases and J by 6 bases; unmatched bases: 9. The CDR3 extends over 18 amino acids. Germline values: CDR1 MGHRA, CDR2 YSYEKL. The CDR3 protein is CASSPRPGTSGGGNEQFF. CDR3 nucleotides: TGCGCCAGCAGCCCACGACCCGGGACTAGCGGGGGGGGCAATGAGCAGTTCTTC.